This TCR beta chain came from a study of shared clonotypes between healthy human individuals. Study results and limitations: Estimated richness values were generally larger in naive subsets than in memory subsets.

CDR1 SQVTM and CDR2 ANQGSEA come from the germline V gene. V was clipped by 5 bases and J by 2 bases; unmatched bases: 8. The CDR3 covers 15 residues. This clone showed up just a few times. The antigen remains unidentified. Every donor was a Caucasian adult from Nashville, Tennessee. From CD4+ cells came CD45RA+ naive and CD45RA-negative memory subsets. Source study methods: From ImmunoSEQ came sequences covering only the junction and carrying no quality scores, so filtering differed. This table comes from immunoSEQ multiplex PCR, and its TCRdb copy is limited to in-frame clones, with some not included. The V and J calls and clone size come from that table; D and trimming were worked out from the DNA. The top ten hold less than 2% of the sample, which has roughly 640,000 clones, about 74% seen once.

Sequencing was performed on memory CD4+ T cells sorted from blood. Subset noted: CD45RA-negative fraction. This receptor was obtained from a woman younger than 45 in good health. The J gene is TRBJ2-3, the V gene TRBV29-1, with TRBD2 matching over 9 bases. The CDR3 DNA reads TGCAGCGTTAGACTAGCGGTTGTGATCACAGATACGCAGTATTTT. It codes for CSVRLAVVITDTQYF.